This T cell receptor (beta chain) was profiled in a study of memory CD4+ T cells and cytomegalovirus serostatus. Generated by immunoSEQ multiplex PCR, the TCRdb table keeps only in-frame clones and is missing some. The sample lists about 60,000 clones, 70% to 80% occurring once. The CDR3 runs 15 residues. The V and J ends lost 5 bases and 4 bases respectively, with 15 bases between them. Germline CDR1 and CDR2: LNHDA and SQIVND (reference sequence). Single viable CD3+CD4+CD8-CD45RO+ cells were sorted as the memory CD4+ T cells. The sequenced sample consisted of memory CD4+ T cells from blood. The chain recombines TRBV19 with TRBJ1-5, with TRBD1 as a possible D gene (6 bases). This TCR was recovered from an adult in good health and CMV-seronegative. CDR3 protein: CASSFWGLGNQPQHF. CDR3 DNA sequence: TGTGCCAGTAGTTTTTGGGGGCTTGGTAATCAGCCCCAGCATTTT.